The clone carrying this T cell receptor (beta chain) has only a few counts. CDR3 length: 16 residues. CDR1 and CDR2 (germline): LGHNA, YNFKEQ. V was clipped by 3 bases and J by 0 bases; unmatched bases: 8. These data originate in a study of cytomegalovirus exposure and HLA in healthy donors. Use of 60 Vbeta and 13 Jbeta primers characterized the PCR. The method was immunoSEQ multiplex PCR; TCRdb's version includes in-frame clones alone and lacks a portion of them. Among approximately 110,000 clones listed, around 80% were seen once. This chain uses TRBV4-2 with TRBJ2-7; 7 bases agree with TRBD1. Sequencing was performed on PBMCs. The clonotype originates from a man in his fifties or sixties in good health and CMV-seronegative. This CDR3 is CASSQRQGPLSYEQYF. DNA for the CDR3: TGTGCCAGCAGCCAGAGACAGGGACCCCTCTCCTACGAGCAGTACTTC.